Listed here are 25 T cell receptor beta chains from one sample, sequenced in a study of shared clonotypes between healthy human individuals. Assay used: immunoSEQ multiplex PCR; TCRdb lists only in-frame clones, some missing. In the table there are over a million clones, approximately 80% of which are singletons. The material sequenced was memory CD4+ T cells from PBMCs. The subset: CD45RA-negative fraction. These TCRs come from a man aged 18 to 30 in good health. Some clones in this sample may be carry-over from other donors' samples.

The DNA for the CDR3 is TGTGCCTGGAGTGCATGGGAGGGCTCCGGGGAGACCCAGTACTTC. It specifies CAWSAWEGSGETQYF. This chain joins TRBV30 and TRBJ2-5; 7 bases agree with TRBD2. Germline V CDR1 and CDR2: GTSNPN, SVGIG (reference sequence). The length of the CDR3 is 15 residues. Losses at the gene ends were 1 base for V and 5 bases for J; bases not matched to a gene: 10.

This chain links TRBV27 with TRBJ1-2; D possibly corresponds to TRBD1 (5 bases). V shed 2 bases and J shed 3 bases, with 13 bases lying between them. CDR3 size: 15 residues. The germline V gene has CDR1 MNHEY and CDR2 SMNVEV (reference sequence). The CDR3 loop reads CASSLGSGGHYGYTF. The DNA for the CDR3 is TGTGCCAGCAGTTTAGGATCTGGGGGACACTATGGCTACACCTTC.

The CDR3 coding sequence is TGTGCCAGTAGTTCGGGCGTGGGCCGGAACACTGAAGCTTTCTTT. It encodes CASSSGVGRNTEAFF. V is TRBV19 and J is TRBJ1-1; D gene unclear. CDR3 size: 15 residues. CDR1 LNHDA and CDR2 SQIVND come from the germline V gene (reference sequence). The V end lost 5 bases, the J end lost 1 base, and 14 bases lay between the germline ends.

V and J are TRBV19 and TRBJ1-1, with TRBD1 matching 7 bases. The junction had 2 bases not matched to a gene; V was cut back by 4 bases and J by 0 bases. CDR3 length: 14 amino acids. Per germline, CDR1 LNHDA and CDR2 SQIVND (reference sequence). The CDR3 loop reads CASSSTGVNTEAFF. The CDR3 DNA reads TGTGCCAGTAGTAGTACAGGGGTGAACACTGAAGCTTTCTTT.

A remark on this clone: A far larger clone lies a single base away; this is likely a read error. The chain has TRBV5-1 and TRBJ1-2; 8 bases line up with TRBD1. The CDR3 spans 14 residues. J gave up 0 bases and V 7 bases, and 5 bases lay outside the gene matches. CDR1 SGHRS and CDR2 YFSETQ come from the germline V gene. The CDR3 DNA reads TGCGCCAGCGGACAGGGACAAGCTAACTATGGCTACACCTTC. Its translation: CASGQGQANYGYTF.

The V call is TRBV7-9, the J call TRBJ1-4; a possible D gene is TRBD1 (6 bases). This CDR3 is built from 15 residues. V dropped 4 bases and J dropped 3 bases, with 12 bases sitting between them. CDR1 SEHNR and CDR2 FQNEAQ come from the germline V gene (reference sequence). The CDR3 reads CASSSTGGPNEKLFF. In nucleotides, the CDR3 is TGTGCCAGCAGCTCTACGGGGGGGCCTAATGAAAAACTGTTTTTT. Together with reference TRBV7-9 and TRBJ1-4, the CDR3 gives the full variable domain: DTGVSQNPRHKITKRGQNVTFRCDPISEHNRLYWYRQTLGQGPEFLTYFQNEAQLEKSRLLSDRFSAERPKGSFSTLEIQRTEQGDSAMYLCASSSTGGPNEKLFFGSGTQLSVL.

V usage is TRBV7-6 and J usage is TRBJ2-2; 9 nucleotides line up with TRBD1. Losses at the gene ends were 5 bases for V and 4 bases for J; bases not matched to a gene: 8. This CDR3 has 16 amino acids. Germline V gene sequence: CDR1 SGHVS, CDR2 FNYEAQ. The CDR3 protein is CASSPTGGRFTGELFF. DNA for the CDR3: TGTGCCAGCAGCCCTACAGGGGGCAGGTTCACCGGGGAGCTGTTTTTT.

This chain uses TRBV27 with TRBJ1-1; D perhaps matches TRBD1 (5 bases). V shed 5 bases and J shed 6 bases, with 13 bases lying between them. This CDR3 has 13 amino acids. Germline V gene sequence: CDR1 MNHEY, CDR2 SMNVEV (reference sequence). The CDR3 region is CASSNSGEAEAFF. The CDR3, as DNA: TGTGCCAGCAGTAATTCGGGGGAGGCTGAAGCTTTCTTT.

The chain recombines TRBV19 with TRBJ1-2; tentative D call: TRBD1 (5 bases). The V end lost 5 bases, the J end lost 3 bases, and 13 bases lay between the germline ends. Germline values: CDR1 LNHDA, CDR2 SQIVND (reference sequence). The CDR3 sequence is 14 residues long. The CDR3 region has the DNA TGTGCCAGTAGTCGCCAGGGCGTGGACTATGGCTACACCTTC. Translation: CASSRQGVDYGYTF.

This chain joins TRBV28 and TRBJ1-5, with 12 bases aligning to TRBD1. The germline CDR1 and CDR2 sequences are MDHEN and SYDVKM. The CDR3 is 17 amino acids. V trimming: 5 bases; J trimming: 7 bases; junction bases outside the gene matches: 12. The chain's CDR3 is CASSILGTGGSRQPQHF. Here the CDR3 DNA reads TGTGCCAGCAGTATCCTAGGGACAGGGGGCTCTCGACAGCCCCAGCATTTT.

The V call is TRBV28, the J call TRBJ1-2; a weak D match, TRBD1 (5 bases). Germline V CDR1 and CDR2: MDHEN, SYDVKM. Trimming removed 9 bases at V and 4 bases at J, with 15 bases between. CDR3 length: 13 residues. This chain's CDR3 is CARCQRGGYGYTF. As DNA, the CDR3 is TGTGCCAGATGCCAGAGGGGAGGCTATGGCTACACCTTC.

The chain recombines TRBV6-1 with TRBJ1-2, with 7 bases identical to TRBD1. Losses at the gene ends were 8 bases for V and 2 bases for J; bases not matched to a gene: 5. Germline CDR1 is MNHNS and CDR2 is SASEGT. CDR3 size: 13 residues. The CDR3 DNA is TGTGCCAGCCGCGACAGGGAGAACTATGGCTACACCTTC. Protein sequence: CASRDRENYGYTF.

This clone was seen a handful of times. The chain recombines TRBV5-4 with TRBJ2-5, with D possibly being TRBD1 (6 bases). Trimming cost V 5 bases and J 5 bases, with 13 bases left between them. CDR1 and CDR2 (germline): SGHNT, YYREEE (reference sequence). CDR3 length equals 13 residues. The CDR3 sequence is CASRLQGRETQYF. The CDR3 DNA reads TGTGCCAGCAGGCTACAGGGCCGGGAGACCCAGTACTTC.

This rearrangement joins TRBV6-5 to TRBJ1-2; TRBD1 matches at 9 bases. With 5 bases clipped from V and 6 bases from J, the junction kept 7 bases outside the gene matches. Germline assignment: CDR1 MNHEY and CDR2 SVGAGI. The CDR3 length is 14 residues. CDR3 sequence (DNA): TGTGCCAGCAGTGGCGACCGACAGGGGGATGGCTACACCTTC. Its protein product is CASSGDRQGDGYTF.

This clone was counted between two and nine times. The V and J genes are TRBV2 and TRBJ1-1, with D perhaps matching TRBD1 (6 bases). Germline-derived CDR1 and CDR2 are SNHLY and FYNNEI. Trimming took off 3 bases at V and 10 bases at J, with 12 bases between the two ends. The CDR3 spans 12 residues. The CDR3 DNA reads as TGTGCCAGCAGTGACTATCCCAGGGGAGCTTTCTTT. Its translation is CASSDYPRGAFF.

This chain links TRBV4-2 with TRBJ2-7; 16 bases align to TRBD2. The germline gives CDR1 LGHNA, CDR2 YNFKEQ. J was trimmed by 4 bases and V by 4 bases; bases with no gene match: 4. The CDR3 is 16 residues long. The CDR3 DNA follows: TGTGCCAGCAGCCGGGTGGGACTAGCGGGAGGGTACGAGCAGTACTTC. It yields the protein CASSRVGLAGGYEQYF.

This clone was seen once. The CDR3 coding sequence is TGCGCCAGCAGCACGAACTACCAAGAGACCCAGTACTTC. This gives the protein CASSTNYQETQYF. This chain links TRBV5-1 with TRBJ2-5; D is uncertain. This CDR3 is built from 13 residues. From germline, CDR1 is SGHRS and CDR2 YFSETQ. The ends were cut back, 4 bases at V and 0 bases at J, with 7 bases in the middle. The full variable domain, rest sourced from reference TRBV5-1 and TRBJ2-5, is KAGVTQTPRYLIKTRGQQVTLSCSPISGHRSVSWYQQTPGQGLQFLFEYFSETQRNKGNFPGRFSGRQFSNSRSEMNVSTLELGDSALYLCASSTNYQETQYFGPGTRLLVL.

The chain employs TRBV6-5 and TRBJ2-7; TRBD1 is a possible D gene (5 bases). CDR3 size: 13 residues. The ends were cut back, 10 bases at V and 2 bases at J, with 15 bases in the middle. Germline V gene lookup returns CDR1 MNHEY and CDR2 SVGAGI. The CDR3 DNA reads as TGTGCCACTACCCTGACAGACACCTACGAGCAGTACTTC. Its protein product is CATTLTDTYEQYF.

The rearrangement uses TRBV21-1 and TRBJ2-1; the table's D call, TRBD2, has no DNA check behind it. TRBV21-1 constitutes a pseudogene. CDR3 length: 13 amino acids. CDR3 nucleotides: TGTGCCAGCAGCAAAGCCGGGGTGAATGAGCAGTTCTTC. This sequence encodes CASSKAGVNEQFF.

Details on this clone: Given a much more abundant clone one base away, this may be a read error. This CDR3 is also generated by other DNA sequences in the sample. The genes are TRBV20-1 and TRBJ2-7; D remains ambiguous. The V end was cut by 0 bases, the J end by 7 bases, with 4 bases between. The V gene's germline CDR1 is DFQATT and CDR2 SNEGSKA (reference sequence). This CDR3 has 10 amino acids. The CDR3 protein is CSARDREQYF. The CDR3 DNA reads as TGCAGTGCTAGAGACAGGGAGCAGTACTTC.

The V and J genes are TRBV11-2 and TRBJ1-2, with a weak D call TRBD1 (5 bases). Germline CDR1 reads SGHAT; CDR2 reads FQNNGV. The CDR3 sequence is 15 residues long. V was pared by 1 base and J by 5 bases, with 14 bases between. CDR3 sequence: CASSLAKKGPYGYTF. DNA of the CDR3: TGTGCCAGCAGCTTAGCGAAGAAGGGGCCATATGGCTACACCTTC. The whole variable domain, filled in from reference TRBV11-2 and TRBJ1-2, reads EAGVAQSPRYKIIEKRQSVAFWCNPISGHATLYWYQQILGQGPKLLIQFQNNGVVDDSQLPKDRFSAERLKGVDSTLKIQPAKLEDSAVYLCASSLAKKGPYGYTFGSGTRLTVV.

The J gene is TRBJ2-2, the V gene TRBV28; D is undetermined. CDR3 length equals 11 residues. V lost 8 bases, J lost 7 bases, and 8 bases lay in between. The germline V gene has CDR1 MDHEN and CDR2 SYDVKM. CDR3 coding DNA: TGTGCCAGCGGAAGAAACGGGGAGCTGTTTTTT. Its translation: CASGRNGELFF.

This chain uses TRBV7-2 with TRBJ2-1; D is uncertain. Looked up from germline, CDR1 is SGHTA and CDR2 is FQGNSA. The length of the CDR3 is 14 residues. With 0 bases removed from V and 6 bases from J, the gap between germline ends came to 9 bases. The CDR3 region has the DNA TGTGCCAGCAGCTTAGCGCAGGTCTCCAATGAGCAGTTCTTC. Translating it yields CASSLAQVSNEQFF.

The rearrangement joins TRBV2 to TRBJ2-1, with 16 bases aligning to TRBD2. Germline loops: CDR1 SNHLY, CDR2 FYNNEI. The CDR3 is made up of 15 amino acids. V lost 6 bases, J lost 6 bases, and 2 bases stayed unmatched. Here the CDR3 reads CASRGTSGRANEQFF. CDR3 bases: TGTGCCAGCAGAGGGACTAGCGGGAGGGCCAATGAGCAGTTCTTC.

This sequence joins TRBV7-2 and TRBJ1-1; D uncertain. CDR1 and CDR2 from the germline V gene are SGHTA and FQGNSA. This CDR3 contains 15 residues. V lost 1 base, J lost 8 bases, and 17 bases lay in between. CDR3 DNA sequence: TGTGCCAGCAGCTTAGGAATTGACCAGCTGGGAGAAGCTTTCTTT. Its protein is CASSLGIDQLGEAFF.